The rows below give T cell receptor beta chains drawn from one sample of a study of identical twins. TCRdb reprocessed the 5' RACE reads with MiXCR, giving one entry per CDR3 protein. The sample records 450,000 or so distinct CDR3 sequences, 13% to 15% being singletons. These data are also associated with another study on yellow fever vaccine responses in identical twins.

Source material: CD4+ T cells sorted from blood. The receptors come from a woman under 30 in good health. The CDR3 runs from the conserved cysteine through the conserved F or W. The D gene is left open where the match is weak. Size values are once, few and many counts, or a class for expanded clones, and some rows have none.

d_call,j_call,clone_size,v_call,cdr3_aa,cdr3_nt
TRBD1,TRBJ2-7,-,TRBV5-1,CASSATTGQTYEQYF,TGCGCCAGCAGCGCCACAACGGGACAGACCTACGAGCAGTACTTC
-,TRBJ2-7,-,TRBV6-5,CASSYGAGGYEQYF,TGTGCCAGCAGTTACGGGGCAGGGGGGTACGAGCAGTACTTC
TRBD2,TRBJ2-1,-,TRBV12-3/TRBV12-4,CASRRTSGGAMNEQFF,TGTGCCAGCAGGAGGACTAGCGGGGGGGCTATGAATGAGCAGTTCTTC
TRBD1,TRBJ2-1,-,TRBV28,CASSYAGTDTNEQFF,TGTGCCAGCAGTTATGCCGGGACAGATACCAATGAGCAGTTCTTC
TRBD1,TRBJ2-1,-,TRBV2,CASRPQRTGRGNEQFF,TGTGCCAGCAGACCCCAACGGACAGGGAGAGGCAATGAGCAGTTCTTC
-,TRBJ2-1,-,TRBV5-1,CASSLGPEGYNEQFF,TGCGCCAGCAGCTTGGGCCCGGAGGGTTACAATGAGCAGTTCTTC
-,TRBJ2-5,-,TRBV6-2/TRBV6-3,CASSPWTEIKETQYF,TGTGCCAGCAGTCCATGGACAGAAATTAAAGAGACCCAGTACTTC
-,TRBJ2-7,-,TRBV20-1,CSASHTSPFEQYF,TGCAGTGCTTCCCATACTAGCCCGTTCGAGCAGTACTTC
-,TRBJ2-1,many,TRBV6-2/TRBV6-3,CASTSGSSEQFF,TGTGCCAGCACCTCCGGGTCTAGTGAGCAGTTCTTC
TRBD2,TRBJ2-5,-,TRBV20-1,CSARETSGMEETQYF,TGCAGTGCTAGAGAAACTAGCGGGATGGAAGAGACCCAGTACTTC
-,TRBJ1-2,few,TRBV7-9,CASSFISNGYTF,TGTGCCAGCAGCTTTATAAGTAACGGCTACACCTTC
-,TRBJ2-3,many,TRBV29-1,CSVEGLAKDTQYF,TGCAGCGTTGAAGGCCTAGCCAAAGATACGCAGTATTTT
-,TRBJ2-7,few,TRBV20-1,CSVNNQATLLGEQYF,TGCAGTGTCAATAACCAGGCTACCCTCCTGGGCGAGCAGTACTTC
TRBD2,TRBJ2-3,-,TRBV11-2,CASSLISGVPSGGAGDTQYF,TGTGCCAGCAGCTTAATTTCAGGGGTACCTAGCGGGGGGGCAGGAGATACGCAGTATTTT
-,TRBJ2-7,-,TRBV25-1,CASRRGVGTYEQYF,TGTGCCAGCCGAAGGGGAGTCGGGACCTACGAGCAGTACTTC
TRBD2,TRBJ2-2,few,TRBV5-1,CASSLTSGRSNTGELFF,TGCGCCAGCAGCTTGACTAGCGGGAGATCGAACACCGGGGAGCTGTTTTTT
TRBD2,TRBJ2-5,few,TRBV24-1,CATSTGTSGSSETQYF,TGTGCCACCAGCACCGGGACTAGCGGGAGTTCAGAGACCCAGTACTTC
-,TRBJ1-3,few,TRBV20-1,CSARVSSGNTIYF,TGCAGTGCTAGAGTGAGCTCTGGAAACACCATATATTTT
TRBD2,TRBJ2-7,few,TRBV7-2,CASSLALAGGQREQYF,TGTGCCAGCAGCTTAGCCCTAGCGGGGGGACAACGCGAGCAGTACTTC
-,TRBJ2-2,-,TRBV6-1,CASSQRGDTGELFF,TGTGCCAGCAGCCAGAGAGGGGACACCGGGGAGCTGTTTTTT
TRBD2,TRBJ2-1,-,TRBV7-2,CASSLVSGGYYNEQFF,TGTGCCAGCAGCTTAGTTAGCGGGGGGTATTACAATGAGCAGTTCTTC
-,TRBJ1-6,few,TRBV3-1,CASSPTPGGNSPLHF,TGTGCCAGCAGCCCCACGCCAGGAGGAAATTCACCCCTCCACTTT
-,TRBJ2-5,-,TRBV7-2,CASSSLGVVETQYF,TGTGCCAGCAGCTCCCTCGGGGTAGTAGAGACCCAGTACTTC
-,TRBJ1-6,-,TRBV6-1,CATSRDVGSPLHF,TGTGCCACCTCCAGGGATGTAGGATCACCCCTCCACTTT
TRBD1,TRBJ1-2,few,TRBV6-5,CASSSTGGNVGYTF,TGTGCCAGCAGTTCGACAGGGGGCAACGTTGGCTACACCTTC
TRBD2,TRBJ2-7,few,TRBV7-2,CASSLSGGSGEQYF,TGTGCCAGCAGCCTTAGCGGGGGGAGTGGCGAGCAGTACTTC
TRBD1,TRBJ2-2,few,TRBV12-3/TRBV12-4,CASSTWTGGGHGELFF,TGTGCCAGCAGCACCTGGACAGGGGGGGGACACGGGGAGCTGTTTTTT
-,TRBJ2-2,few,TRBV5-1,CASSSRNPNTGELFF,TGCGCCAGCAGCTCCCGTAACCCTAACACCGGGGAGCTGTTTTTT
-,TRBJ1-1,few,TRBV4-2,CASSQVGEVGEAFF,TGTGCCAGCAGCCAAGTGGGAGAAGTGGGGGAAGCTTTCTTT
TRBD1,TRBJ2-4,-,TRBV20-1,CSASAPRAGGYPNIQYF,TGCAGTGCCAGTGCCCCCCGAGCAGGGGGATATCCAAACATTCAGTACTTC
-,TRBJ2-3,-,TRBV2,CASTGRGGDTQYF,TGTGCCAGCACTGGAAGGGGGGGAGATACGCAGTATTTT
TRBD1,TRBJ2-2,-,TRBV5-6,CASSLRTGRNRGELFF,TGTGCCAGCAGCCTAAGGACAGGGCGAAACCGCGGGGAGCTGTTTTTT
-,TRBJ2-1,few,TRBV18,CASSPTQGGWNEQFF,TGTGCCAGCTCACCAACCCAGGGAGGTTGGAATGAGCAGTTCTTC
-,TRBJ1-6,many,TRBV6-1,CASRGDPVSSPLHF,TGTGCCAGCAGGGGGGACCCTGTGAGTTCACCCCTCCACTTT
-,TRBJ2-3,many,TRBV6-5,CASSYPWDTDTQYF,TGTGCCAGCAGTTACCCGTGGGACACAGATACGCAGTATTTT
TRBD2,TRBJ2-1,few,TRBV6-1,CAASGLAVTNEQFF,TGTGCCGCGTCGGGACTAGCGGTGACCAATGAGCAGTTCTTC
TRBD1,TRBJ1-2,few,TRBV12-3/TRBV12-4,CASSPGTGFFRSLGYTF,TGTGCCAGCAGTCCCGGGACAGGGTTTTTTAGAAGCCTAGGCTACACCTTC
TRBD2,TRBJ2-1,many,TRBV5-1,CASSLEPIPTSGYYEQFF,TGCGCCAGCAGCTTGGAGCCCATTCCTACTAGCGGGTACTATGAGCAGTTCTTC
TRBD2,TRBJ2-1,-,TRBV5-1,CASSLVSSGSSYNEQFF,TGCGCCAGCAGCTTGGTGTCTAGCGGGAGCTCCTACAATGAGCAGTTCTTC
TRBD2,TRBJ2-7,many,TRBV6-2/TRBV6-3,CASSYSGLAAQYF,TGTGCCAGCAGTTACTCGGGACTAGCCGCGCAGTACTTC